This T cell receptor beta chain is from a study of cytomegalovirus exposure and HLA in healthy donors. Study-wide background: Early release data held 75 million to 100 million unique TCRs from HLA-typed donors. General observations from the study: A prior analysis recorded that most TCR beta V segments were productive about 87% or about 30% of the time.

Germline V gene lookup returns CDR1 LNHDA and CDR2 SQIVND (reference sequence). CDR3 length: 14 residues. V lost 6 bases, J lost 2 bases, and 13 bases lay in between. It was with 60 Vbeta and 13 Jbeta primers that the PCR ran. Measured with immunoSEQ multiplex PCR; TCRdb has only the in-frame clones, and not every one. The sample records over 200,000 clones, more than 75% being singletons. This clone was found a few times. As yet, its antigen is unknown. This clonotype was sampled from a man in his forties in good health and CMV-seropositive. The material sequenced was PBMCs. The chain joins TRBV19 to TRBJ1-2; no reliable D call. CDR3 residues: CASRIPYSNYGYTF. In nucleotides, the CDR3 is TGTGCCAGTAGAATTCCTTACAGCAACTATGGCTACACCTTC.